This TCR beta chain was sequenced for a study of identical twins. Study conclusions and caveats: Conclusions leaned on cross-sectional statistical analysis and did not track the same donors over time.

This clonotype was seen repeatedly, ten times or more. Its antigen is as yet unknown. Germline CDR1 and CDR2: LGHDT and YNNKEL (reference sequence). CDR3 length: 12 amino acids. Trimming stripped 2 bases from V and 7 bases from J, with 9 bases between. MiXCR, applied by TCRdb to the 5' RACE reads, yields one record per CDR3 protein. The sample includes 350,000 to 600,000 distinct CDR3 sequences, 12% to 15% of them seen just once. The data were also submitted as part of a second study, on yellow fever vaccine responses in identical twins. As reported in that work: Vaccine-induced T cell responses in twins were reportedly observed to appear partly convergent, partly personalized.

The chain joins TRBV3-1 to TRBJ2-7, with D possibly TRBD1 on 5 matching bases. Sequenced material: CD4+ T cells sorted from blood. This clonotype was obtained from a woman in her late teens or twenties in good health. CDR3 bases: TGTGCCAGCAGCCAACAGGGCCGGGAGCAGTACTTC. Its protein product is CASSQQGREQYF.